Each of the 30 T cell receptor beta chains below was sequenced from the same sample in a study of T cell responses to AZD1222 COVID-19 vaccine. Assay used: immunoSEQ multiplex PCR; TCRdb lists only in-frame clones, some missing. Of more than 95,000 clones detected, 75% to 90% appear once; the ten largest clones hold 5% to 6%. The material sequenced was peripheral blood, taken on day 0 of AZD1222 vaccination. These receptors originate from an adult in good health.

The V gene is TRBV7-8, the J gene TRBJ2-1; 8 bases agree with TRBD1. Losses at the gene ends were 8 bases for V and 0 bases for J; bases not matched to a gene: 15. From germline, CDR1 is SGHVS and CDR2 FQNEAQ. This CDR3 spans 18 amino acids. In nucleotides, the CDR3 is TGTGCCAGCGGGGAAGGACAGGGATCACAGAGCTCCTACAATGAGCAGTTCTTC. Protein: CASGEGQGSQSSYNEQFF.

This chain uses TRBV24-1 with TRBJ2-7, with 7 bases that match TRBD1. V lost 9 bases, J lost 2 bases, and 12 bases stayed unmatched. This CDR3 has 15 residues. The germline gives CDR1 KGHDR, CDR2 SFDVKD. CDR3 bases: TGTGCCACCCCAGAGGAGCAGGGGGTCCCCTACGAGCAGTACTTC. This sequence encodes CATPEEQGVPYEQYF.

The V and J genes are TRBV19 and TRBJ1-1, with 10 bases aligning to TRBD1. Germline V lookup: CDR1 LNHDA, CDR2 SQIVND (reference sequence). Losses at the gene ends were 5 bases for V and 0 bases for J; bases not matched to a gene: 9. CDR3 length equals 17 residues. The CDR3, as DNA: TGTGCCAGTAGTTTCGCAGGGACAGGGGTCGTGAACACTGAAGCTTTCTTT. Encoded protein: CASSFAGTGVVNTEAFF.

V and J are TRBV5-1 and TRBJ1-1; TRBD1 is a possible D gene (6 bases). Germline values: CDR1 SGHRS, CDR2 YFSETQ. Trimming shortened V by 3 bases and J by 6 bases, and 9 bases separated the two germline ends. The CDR3 loop spans 12 amino acids. CDR3 nucleotide sequence: TGCGCCAGCAGCTCACAGGGTTCTGAAGCTTTCTTT. Its protein is CASSSQGSEAFF.

The V call is TRBV7-7, the J call TRBJ2-2; 8 positions agree with TRBD2. V shed 7 bases and J 4 bases; nucleotides not matched to a gene: 11. The CDR3 covers 16 residues. Germline CDR1 reads SSHAT; CDR2 reads FNYEAQ (reference sequence). In DNA form, the CDR3 reads TGTGCCAGCAACCTGGGGCTAGCGGGCCTCACCGGGGAGCTGTTTTTT. This translates into CASNLGLAGLTGELFF.

Points on this clone: The junction shows a germline mismatch at one end, possibly a read error. The genes are TRBV18 and TRBJ1-4, with D unclear. CDR3 length: 15 residues. Germline assignment: CDR1 KGHSH and CDR2 LQKENI. CDR3 nucleotides: TGTGCCAGCTCACCACCGAGTCCGACTAGTGAAAAACTGTTTTTT. It specifies CASSPPSPTSEKLFF.

CDR3 amino acids: CASSDTGELFF. The CDR3 DNA follows: TGTGCCAGCAGTGACACCGGGGAGCTGTTTTTT. The rearrangement joins TRBV3-1 (or the pseudogene TRBV3-2) to TRBJ2-2; D unresolved. Germline lookup yields CDR1 LGHDT and CDR2 YNNKEL (reference sequence). This CDR3 contains 11 residues. The V gene lost 6 bases and the J gene lost 3 bases, with 2 bases spanning the gap.

This sequence joins TRBV4-3 and TRBJ2-7, with TRBD1 matching over 10 bases. The CDR3 extends over 15 amino acids. Germline-derived CDR1 and CDR2 are LGHNA and YSLEER. Trimming at V came to 3 bases and at J to 2 bases, leaving 4 bases not matched to a gene. CDR3 region: CASSQGTGVPYEQYF. In nucleotides, the CDR3 is TGCGCCAGCAGCCAGGGGACAGGGGTTCCCTACGAGCAGTACTTC.

The chain links TRBV6-5 to TRBJ1-5; 8 bases map to TRBD1. The CDR3 has 13 amino acids. CDR1 and CDR2 (germline): MNHEY, SVGAGI. Germline trimming cut 5 bases from V and 6 bases from J; bases unmatched to any gene: 3. DNA of the CDR3: TGTGCCAGCAGTACAGGGGGGGCTCAGCCCCAGCATTTT. Protein sequence: CASSTGGAQPQHF.

This clone was seen only once. Other DNA sequences in the same sample also yield this CDR3. In DNA, the CDR3 is TGTGCCAGCAGTGAAGGAGAAAAACTGTTTTTT. Translation gives CASSEGEKLFF. This chain uses TRBV2 with TRBJ1-4, with no clear D. CDR3 size: 11 residues. In germline, CDR1 is SNHLY, CDR2 FYNNEI. Trimming cost V 1 base and J 8 bases, with 2 bases left between them.

The V and J genes are TRBV10-3 and TRBJ2-7; 10 bases fit TRBD1. Germline V CDR1 and CDR2: ENHRY, SYGVKD. The CDR3 runs 15 residues. J lost 6 bases, V lost 4 bases, and 9 bases had no gene match. The CDR3 DNA sequence: TGTGCCATCAGTGCCGACAGGGGGCTTCTTCCCGAGCAGTACTTC. It is translated as CAISADRGLLPEQYF.

This chain uses TRBV11-3 with TRBJ2-5; TRBD2 agrees at 7 bases. Germline V CDR1 and CDR2: SGHNT, YENEEA. V lost 8 bases, J lost 3 bases, and 9 bases stayed unmatched. This CDR3 has 14 residues. The CDR3 here is CASLFGGGEETQYF. CDR3 bases: TGTGCCAGCCTTTTTGGGGGGGGTGAAGAGACCCAGTACTTC.

V gene TRBV15 combines with J gene TRBJ1-2; 7 bases align to TRBD1. Germline loops: CDR1 LNHNV, CDR2 YYDKDF (reference sequence). With 0 bases clipped from V and 3 bases from J, the junction kept 10 bases outside the gene matches. The length of the CDR3 is 17 residues. CDR3 protein: CATSRDKIQGGDYGYTF. The CDR3 DNA reads as TGTGCCACCAGCAGAGATAAAATCCAGGGGGGTGACTATGGCTACACCTTC.

The J gene is TRBJ1-2, the V gene TRBV5-1; 7 nucleotides match TRBD1. Per germline, CDR1 SGHRS and CDR2 YFSETQ. The CDR3 has 14 amino acids. J was trimmed by 1 base and V by 0 bases; bases with no gene match: 0. CDR3 coding DNA: TGCGCCAGCAGCTTGGGGGACAGTAACTATGGCTACACCTTC. Its translation is CASSLGDSNYGYTF.

The rearrangement links TRBV2 to TRBJ2-3; 9 bases line up with TRBD1. Germline loops: CDR1 SNHLY, CDR2 FYNNEI. CDR3 length: 13 residues. The ends lost 6 bases at V and 4 bases at J; junction bases unmatched: 2. CDR3 sequence: CASRGDRADTQYF. The DNA for the CDR3 is TGTGCCAGCAGGGGGGACAGGGCAGATACGCAGTATTTT. The full variable domain, completed using reference TRBV2 and TRBJ2-3, is EPEVTQTPSHQVTQMGQEVILRCVPISNHLYFYWYRQILGQKVEFLVSFYNNEISEKSEIFDDQFSVERPDGSNFTLKIRSTKLEDSAMYFCASRGDRADTQYFGPGTRLTVL.

V usage is TRBV18 and J usage is TRBJ2-6; D may correspond to TRBD1 or TRBD2 (6 bases each). V was cut by 4 bases and J by 4 bases, with 20 bases left in between. Germline CDR1 is KGHSH and CDR2 is LQKENI. This CDR3 has 18 amino acids. DNA of the CDR3: TGTGCCAGCTCACTCGGGAGAGCAACAGGGAACGGGGCCAACGTCCTGACTTTC. It codes for CASSLGRATGNGANVLTF.

The chain joins TRBV5-1 to TRBJ2-1; a possible D gene is TRBD2 (6 bases). Germline V gene lookup returns CDR1 SGHRS and CDR2 YFSETQ. The CDR3 loop spans 13 amino acids. The V and J ends lost 3 bases and 5 bases respectively, with 9 bases between them. The CDR3 reads CASSSGLNNEQFF. CDR3 sequence (DNA): TGCGCCAGCAGCTCGGGACTTAACAATGAGCAGTTCTTC.

This chain joins TRBV10-3 and TRBJ2-3; D possibly corresponds to TRBD2 (5 bases). V was trimmed by 3 bases and J by 0 bases, leaving 7 bases between them. The V gene's germline CDR1 is ENHRY and CDR2 SYGVKD. This CDR3 is 14 amino acids long. CDR3 in DNA: TGTGCCATCAGTGATGGAGGCAGCACAGATACGCAGTATTTT. It specifies CAISDGGSTDTQYF.

J is TRBJ1-1 and V is TRBV18; D unresolved. Trimming removed 1 base at V and 1 base at J, with 7 bases between. Per the germline V gene, CDR1 is KGHSH and CDR2 is LQKENI. This CDR3 is built from 14 residues. CDR3 DNA sequence: TGTGCCAGCTCACCACGTTCAGGGAACACTGAAGCTTTCTTT. It specifies CASSPRSGNTEAFF.

The CDR3: CASSPSTRGDTGELFF. DNA of the CDR3: TGTGCCAGCAGCCCGTCAACCAGGGGGGACACCGGGGAGCTGTTTTTT. The genes are TRBV7-3 and TRBJ2-2, with D maybe TRBD1 (7 bases). Per the germline V gene, CDR1 is SGHTA and CDR2 is FQGTGA. This CDR3 is 16 amino acids long. Trimming shortened V by 5 bases and J by 3 bases, and 16 bases separated the two germline ends.

This chain uses TRBV7-7 with TRBJ2-7; D is undetermined. Looked up from germline, CDR1 is SSHAT and CDR2 is FNYEAQ (reference sequence). V lost 1 base and J lost 4, with 11 bases in between. This CDR3 region has 14 residues. The CDR3 sequence: CASSLGPGAYEQYF. CDR3 bases: TGTGCCAGCAGCTTAGGGCCGGGCGCTTACGAGCAGTACTTC.

The CDR3 nucleotides read TGCAGTGCTCCGGAGAACTATGGCTACACCTTC. Its protein product is CSAPENYGYTF. This chain uses TRBV20-1 with TRBJ1-2; D call uncertain. CDR3 length equals 11 residues. Trimming shortened V by 5 bases and J by 2 bases, and 6 bases separated the two germline ends. The V gene's germline CDR1 is DFQATT and CDR2 SNEGSKA (reference sequence).

The V call is TRBV6-5, the J call TRBJ1-1; possible D gene TRBD1, 5 bases. The CDR3 runs to 14 residues. The germline gives CDR1 MNHEY, CDR2 SVGAGI. The V end lost 4 bases, the J end lost 6 bases, and 15 bases lay between the germline ends. The CDR3 loop reads CASSSAREASEAFF. DNA for the CDR3: TGTGCCAGCAGTTCCGCCAGGGAAGCTTCTGAAGCTTTCTTT.

The rearrangement links TRBV27 to TRBJ2-5, with D perhaps TRBD2 (6 bases). The length of the CDR3 is 13 residues. CDR1 and CDR2 (germline): MNHEY, SMNVEV (reference sequence). The V and J ends lost 2 bases and 7 bases respectively, with 11 bases between them. The CDR3 coding sequence is TGTGCCAGCAGTTTAGGAGGGGACGGGACCCAGTACTTC. Protein sequence: CASSLGGDGTQYF.

This chain connects TRBV6-5 to TRBJ2-4, with a weak D call TRBD2 (5 bases). The V and J ends lost 0 bases and 2 bases respectively, with 11 bases between them. The CDR3 runs 16 residues. The germline gives CDR1 MNHEY, CDR2 SVGAGI. The CDR3 reads CASSYSIGVSKNIQYF. CDR3 bases: TGTGCCAGCAGTTACTCGATCGGGGTATCCAAAAACATTCAGTACTTC.

This clone was seen more than once but under ten times. V and J are TRBV14 and TRBJ1-1; possible D gene TRBD1, 5 bases. Trimming pared 2 bases from V and 8 bases from J, leaving 12 bases between. The germline gives CDR1 SGHDN, CDR2 FVKESK. The CDR3 runs to 13 residues. The CDR3 region has the DNA TGTGCCAGCAGCCAACCAGGGCGGAGAGAAGCTTTCTTT. It codes for CASSQPGRREAFF.

The CDR3 sequence: CASSQGFTGTYNSPLHF. CDR3 sequence (DNA): TGCGCCAGCAGCCAAGGGTTTACCGGGACCTATAATTCACCCCTCCACTTT. The chain uses TRBV4-1 and TRBJ1-6; D not certain. CDR3 length: 17 residues. Trimming cost V 1 base and J 2 bases, with 12 bases left between them. The germline gives CDR1 MGHRA, CDR2 YSYEKL.

This clone was counted between two and nine times. The V call is TRBV7-2, the J call TRBJ2-3, with TRBD2 identical over 13 bases. The trim removed 5 bases at V and 5 bases at J, leaving 7 bases unmatched. The CDR3 sequence is 16 residues long. Germline V gene lookup returns CDR1 SGHTA and CDR2 FQGNSA. In DNA, the CDR3 is TGTGCCAGCAGCCCCTGGACTAGCGGGGGAGGAGATACGCAGTATTTT. As protein: CASSPWTSGGGDTQYF.

The J gene is TRBJ1-2, the V gene TRBV29-1, with TRBD1 matching 9 bases. CDR3 length: 15 amino acids. With V trimmed by 1 base and J by 8 bases, 11 bases remained unmatched. The germline V gene has CDR1 SQVTM and CDR2 ANQGSEA. The CDR3 DNA follows: TGCAGCGTTGAAGGCCTAGGACAGGGGCGTTCGGGCTACACCTTC. This gives the protein CSVEGLGQGRSGYTF.

This chain links TRBV6-5 with TRBJ2-2, with D perhaps matching TRBD1 (7 bases). This CDR3 region has 14 residues. V dropped 8 bases and J dropped 5 bases, with 15 bases sitting between them. Germline CDR1 is MNHEY and CDR2 is SVGAGI. CDR3 region: CASLSRGETGELFF. The CDR3 DNA reads as TGTGCCAGCCTTTCCAGGGGGGAGACCGGGGAGCTGTTTTTT.